This is a list of T cell receptor beta chains from one sample in a study of CD8 T cells in ankylosing spondylitis. Via MiXCR, TCRdb re-called the 5' RACE reads, giving one row per CDR3 protein. The table records about 130,000 distinct CDR3 sequences, about a tenth of them present only once. The sequencing sample was made of blood, either unsorted or a sorted T cell fraction (not recorded which). Source of these receptors: a male donor with ankylosing spondylitis or in good health (not recorded which). Each CDR3 is given with its conserved first and last residue. D genes are given only for firm matches.

j_call d_call v_call cdr3_aa
TRBJ2-7 . TRBV5-1 CASSKEGPIHEQYF
TRBJ2-3 TRBD2 TRBV12-3/TRBV12-4 CAICLAPVREPRTDTQYF
TRBJ1-2 . TRBV29-1 CSVGGTAYYGYTF
TRBJ2-7 . TRBV28 CASSYEAFNAQYF
TRBJ2-2 . TRBV7-9 CASSPGVSTGELFF
TRBJ1-5 . TRBV6-5 CASSYTSNQPQHF
TRBJ2-7 TRBD2 TRBV5-1 CASSLVVAGVEQYF
TRBJ1-1 . TRBV20-1 CSAMGDLNTEAFF
TRBJ2-2 TRBD1 TRBV18 CASSPLPRQGVNTGELFF
TRBJ1-6 . TRBV6-1 CASSGPGPQNSPLHF
TRBJ2-5 TRBD1 TRBV15 CATSREQGHQETQYF
TRBJ1-6 . TRBV12-3/TRBV12-4 CASSFQPNSPLHF
TRBJ2-3 . TRBV7-7 CASSLAPGSSDTQYF
TRBJ2-7 . TRBV6-2/TRBV6-3 CASKIQGSSYEQYF
TRBJ2-7 . TRBV4-3 CASSRLGNYEQYF
TRBJ2-7 TRBD2 TRBV5-1 CASSLGVSGSYEQYF
TRBJ2-1 TRBD2 TRBV7-2 CASSLGLAGKYNEQFF
TRBJ1-3 . TRBV5-6 CASSFFGGSGNTIYF
TRBJ1-5 . TRBV20-1 CSAFRPGTNQPQHF
TRBJ1-4 TRBD1 TRBV11-2 CASSLDWFSGQGDEKLFF
TRBJ1-5 TRBD1 TRBV5-5 CASSLWDRQMDQPQHF
TRBJ2-5 TRBD2 TRBV13 CASSLWTSEGTQYF
TRBJ2-2 TRBD2 TRBV20-1 CSARARRGQREYIGELFF
TRBJ2-7 . TRBV7-2 CASSLKAFEQYF
TRBJ2-1 TRBD2 TRBV29-1 CSVGLADTYNEQFF
TRBJ2-7 TRBD2 TRBV28 CASSLSSSGRRGQYF
TRBJ2-1 TRBD2 TRBV20-1 CCPPRRASGRGNEQFF
TRBJ2-1 . TRBV20-1 CSARDLGPPRNEQFF
TRBJ2-7 . TRBV12-3/TRBV12-4 CASSGGLEQYF
TRBJ1-6 . TRBV28 CASRIYSGAGANSPLHF
TRBJ1-2 . TRBV7-9 CASSLTPSRGLNYGYTF
TRBJ1-4 . TRBV7-8 CASSSQSATNEKLFF
TRBJ2-4 . TRBV12-3/TRBV12-4 CASSLAGAKNIQYF
TRBJ2-7 . TRBV27 CASSLTPGTGSYEQYF
TRBJ2-1 TRBD2 TRBV27 CASSSQGLAGVHEQFF
TRBJ2-7 TRBD1 TRBV20-1 CSARVLTGEPYEQYF
TRBJ1-3 . TRBV12-3/TRBV12-4 CASSLPGVSGNTIYF
TRBJ2-1 . TRBV5-1 CASSYHPESLLYNEQFF
TRBJ2-2 . TRBV7-8 CASSLAGNAGELFF
TRBJ2-7 TRBD2 TRBV18 CASSPVPGLAGPNSYEQYF
TRBJ2-7 . TRBV7-2 CASSSGQNSYEQYF
TRBJ2-1 . TRBV20-1 CSAIRDLYNEQFF
TRBJ1-4 . TRBV29-1 CSVGGGINEKLFF
TRBJ1-5 TRBD1 TRBV12-3/TRBV12-4 CASSKTGNSNQPQHF
TRBJ1-4 . TRBV12-5 CASGNRDSRLFF
TRBJ2-1 TRBD2 TRBV4-2 CASSLGLAGVNEQFF
TRBJ2-3 . TRBV20-1 CSASVSVSDTQYF
TRBJ2-2 . TRBV6-2/TRBV6-3 CASSPRDRPGELFF
TRBJ1-3 . TRBV30 CAWRPPSGNTIYF
TRBJ2-7 TRBD1 TRBV27 CASSLTGAYEQYF
TRBJ1-5 . TRBV6-2/TRBV6-3 CASSYGVLGPQPQHF
TRBJ2-5 TRBD2 TRBV12-3/TRBV12-4 CASSSPDSGSASQETQYF
TRBJ1-2 . TRBV5-1 CASSLGDYGYTF
TRBJ2-7 . TRBV5-1 CASSPLVPYEQYF
TRBJ2-1 TRBD2 TRBV4-1 CASSQYFASGVIYNEQFF
TRBJ1-2 TRBD1 TRBV12-3/TRBV12-4 CASSPLQGAVGYGYTF
TRBJ2-5 TRBD1 TRBV20-1 CSASQQGVAWQETQYF
TRBJ1-4 . TRBV7-2 CASSRGQGFNEKLFF